This entry lists 8 T cell receptor beta chains sequenced from one sample in a study of blood T cell repertoires in COVID-19. The data were produced by immunoSEQ multiplex PCR, yet TCRdb's version contains in-frame clones alone and is incomplete. The sample lists approximately 110,000 clones, about four fifths occurring once. Material for sequencing was peripheral blood. The receptors originated from an elderly woman with acute or convalescent COVID-19.

The J gene is TRBJ2-7, the V gene TRBV12-3 or TRBV12-4; D remains unclear. V was cut by 2 bases and J by 6 bases, with 8 bases left in between. The CDR3 contains 12 residues. The chain's CDR3 is CASSLQVIEQYF. CDR3 sequence (DNA): TGTGCCAGCAGTTTACAGGTCATCGAGCAGTACTTC.

V and J are TRBV6-5 and TRBJ2-1; 8 nucleotides line up with TRBD2. After removal of 6 bases from V and 9 bases from J, the junction contained 4 bases not matched to a gene. Germline V lookup: CDR1 MNHEY, CDR2 SVGAGI. The CDR3 runs to 12 residues. CDR3 bases: TGTGCCAGCAGCGTAGCGGGACGTGAGCAGTTCTTC. Protein sequence: CASSVAGREQFF.

The rearrangement joins TRBV12-3 or TRBV12-4 to TRBJ2-1, with D possibly matching TRBD2 (5 bases). There are 13 residues in the CDR3. With 4 bases removed from V and 1 base from J, the gap between germline ends came to 5 bases. CDR3 loop: CASSSGSYNEQFF. CDR3 sequence (DNA): TGTGCCAGCAGTTCGGGGTCCTACAATGAGCAGTTCTTC.

The rearrangement uses TRBV18 and TRBJ2-5; 8 positions agree with TRBD1. The junction had 7 bases not matched to a gene; V was cut back by 5 bases and J by 5 bases. Germline V gene lookup returns CDR1 KGHSH and CDR2 LQKENI. The CDR3 covers 14 residues. The CDR3 nucleotides are TGTGCCAGCTCAGGAGTCACAGGGGGTGAGACCCAGTACTTC. Translation gives CASSGVTGGETQYF.

The chain combines TRBV6-5 with TRBJ2-7; D not certain. V lost 7 bases and J lost 1, with 8 bases in between. CDR3 length equals 12 residues. Germline values: CDR1 MNHEY, CDR2 SVGAGI. Here the CDR3 reads CASNTESYEQYV. Written as DNA, the CDR3 is TGTGCCAGCAATACCGAGTCCTACGAGCAGTACGTC.

This chain connects TRBV7-6 to TRBJ2-1; 7 bases match TRBD2. Germline V gives CDR1 SGHVS, CDR2 FNYEAQ. The CDR3 totals 15 residues. J gave up 2 bases and V 2 bases, and 3 bases lay outside the gene matches. The DNA for the CDR3 is TGTGCCAGCAGCTTACGGCTAGCGGCCTACAATGAGCAGTTCTTC. This encodes CASSLRLAAYNEQFF. Together with reference TRBV7-6 and TRBJ2-1, the CDR3 gives the full variable domain: GAGVSQSPRYKVTKRGQDVALRCDPISGHVSLYWYRQALGQGPEFLTYFNYEAQQDKSGLPNDRFSAERPEGSISTLTIQRTEQRDSAMYRCASSLRLAAYNEQFFGPGTRLTVL.

There are a few counts of this clone. CDR3 amino acids: CSVVGGQTDTQYF. The CDR3 region has the DNA TGCAGCGTTGTTGGAGGGCAAACAGATACGCAGTATTTT. V is TRBV29-1 and J is TRBJ2-3; D is perhaps TRBD2 (6 bases). This CDR3 is 13 amino acids long. Between the trimmed V and J ends, which lost 4 bases and 3 bases, there was a span of 11 bases. CDR1 is SQVTM and CDR2 is ANQGSEA in the germline V gene.

The chain employs TRBV2 and TRBJ1-2, with D possibly matching TRBD1 (5 bases). The CDR3 contains 12 residues. In germline, CDR1 is SNHLY, CDR2 FYNNEI. Trimming left V 6 bases short and J 7 bases short, with 12 bases between. Here the CDR3 DNA reads TGTGCCAGCAGCTATCAGGGAGGTGGCTACACCTTC. It translates to CASSYQGGGYTF.